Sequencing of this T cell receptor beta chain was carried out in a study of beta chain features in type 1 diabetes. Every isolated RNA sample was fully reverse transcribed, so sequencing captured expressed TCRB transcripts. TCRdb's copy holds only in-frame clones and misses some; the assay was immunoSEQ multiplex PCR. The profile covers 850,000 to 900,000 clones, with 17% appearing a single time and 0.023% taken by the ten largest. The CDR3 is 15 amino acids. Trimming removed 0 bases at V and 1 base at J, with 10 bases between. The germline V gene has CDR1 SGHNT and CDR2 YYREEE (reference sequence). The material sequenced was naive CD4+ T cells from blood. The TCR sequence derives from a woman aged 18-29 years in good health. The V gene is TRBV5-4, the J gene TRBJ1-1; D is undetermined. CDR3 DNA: TGTGCCAGCAGCTTGGTCGGCCGGGGGAACACTGAAGCTTTCTTT. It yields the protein CASSLVGRGNTEAFF. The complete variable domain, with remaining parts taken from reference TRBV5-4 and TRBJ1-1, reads ETGVTQSPTHLIKTRGQQVTLRCSSQSGHNTVSWYQQALGQGPQFIFQYYREEENGRGNFPPRFSGLQFPNYSSELNVNALELDDSALYLCASSLVGRGNTEAFFGQGTRLTVV.